This T cell receptor (beta chain) was recorded in a study of blood T cell repertoires in COVID-19. The CDR3 totals 14 residues. V shed 8 bases, J shed 0 bases, and the junction held 4 bases outside the gene matches. Germline V gene data show CDR1 as ENHRY and CDR2 as SYGVKD. The repertoire was sequenced with immunoSEQ multiplex PCR; TCRdb's copy has only in-frame clones and lacks some. The data hold about 330,000 clones, with around 88% observed a single time. Sequencing was done on a sample of peripheral blood. This chain uses TRBV10-3 with TRBJ1-3, with TRBD1 matching over 7 bases. The sequence came from a woman aged 45-65 years with acute or convalescent COVID-19. The CDR3 sequence: CAIGDSSSGNTIYF. The CDR3, as DNA: TGTGCCATCGGGGACAGTAGCTCTGGAAACACCATATATTTT.